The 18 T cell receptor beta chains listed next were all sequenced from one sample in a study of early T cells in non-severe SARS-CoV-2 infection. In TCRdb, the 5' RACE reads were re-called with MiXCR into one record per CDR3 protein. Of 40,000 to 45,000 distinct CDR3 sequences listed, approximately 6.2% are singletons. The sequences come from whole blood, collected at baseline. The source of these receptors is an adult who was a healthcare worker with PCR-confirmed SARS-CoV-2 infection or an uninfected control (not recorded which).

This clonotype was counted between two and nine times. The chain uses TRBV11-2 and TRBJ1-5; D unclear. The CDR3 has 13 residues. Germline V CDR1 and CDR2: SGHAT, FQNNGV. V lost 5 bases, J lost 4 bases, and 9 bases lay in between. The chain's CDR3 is CASSAALNQPQHF. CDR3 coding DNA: TGTGCCAGCAGCGCAGCGTTAAATCAGCCCCAGCATTTT.

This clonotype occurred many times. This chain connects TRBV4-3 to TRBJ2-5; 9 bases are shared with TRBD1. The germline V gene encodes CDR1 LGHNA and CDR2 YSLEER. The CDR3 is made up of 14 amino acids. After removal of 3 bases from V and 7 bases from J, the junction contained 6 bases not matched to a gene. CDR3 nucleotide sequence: TGCGCCAGCAGCCAGGGGACAGGGCTTGGGACCCAGTACTTC. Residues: CASSQGTGLGTQYF.

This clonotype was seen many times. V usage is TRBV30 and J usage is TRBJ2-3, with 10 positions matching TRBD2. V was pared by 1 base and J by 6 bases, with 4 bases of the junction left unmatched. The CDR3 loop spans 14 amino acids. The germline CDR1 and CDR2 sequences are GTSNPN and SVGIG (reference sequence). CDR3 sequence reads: CAWSAGTSVDTQYF. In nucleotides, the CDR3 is TGTGCCTGGAGTGCCGGGACTAGCGTGGATACGCAGTATTTT.

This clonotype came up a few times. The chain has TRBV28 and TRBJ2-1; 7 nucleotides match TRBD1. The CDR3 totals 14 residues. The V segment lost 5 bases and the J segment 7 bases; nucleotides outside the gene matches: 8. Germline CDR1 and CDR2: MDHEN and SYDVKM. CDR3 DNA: TGTGCCAGCAGTCGACAGGGCGGCGGGAATGAGCAGTTCTTC. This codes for CASSRQGGGNEQFF.

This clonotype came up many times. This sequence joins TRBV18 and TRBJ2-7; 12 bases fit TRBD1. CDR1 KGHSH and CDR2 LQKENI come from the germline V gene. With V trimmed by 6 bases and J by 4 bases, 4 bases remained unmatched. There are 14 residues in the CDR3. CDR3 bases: TGTGCCAGCTCCCCGGGACAGGGGGCGTACGAGCAGTACTTC. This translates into CASSPGQGAYEQYF.

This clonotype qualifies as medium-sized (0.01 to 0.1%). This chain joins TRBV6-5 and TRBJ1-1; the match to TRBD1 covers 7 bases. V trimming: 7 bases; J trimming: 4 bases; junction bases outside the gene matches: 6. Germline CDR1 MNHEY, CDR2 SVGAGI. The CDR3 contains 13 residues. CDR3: CASNTGAATEAFF. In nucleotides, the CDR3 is TGTGCCAGCAATACAGGGGCGGCCACTGAAGCTTTCTTT.

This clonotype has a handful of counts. The CDR3 is CASSLEQGYNQPQHF. The CDR3 bases are TGTGCCAGCAGCTTAGAACAGGGATACAATCAGCCCCAGCATTTT. This sequence joins TRBV7-2 and TRBJ1-5, with a tentative D call TRBD1 (6 bases). Germline CDR1 and CDR2: SGHTA and FQGNSA. The CDR3 has 15 amino acids. V lost 1 base and J lost 3, with 10 bases in between.

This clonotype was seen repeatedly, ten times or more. The CDR3 coding sequence is TGTGCCATAACGCCCCGGGAGTCCTACGAGCAGTACTTC. This gives the protein CAITPRESYEQYF. V is TRBV2 and J is TRBJ2-7; the D gene is possibly TRBD2 (6 bases). CDR3 length: 13 amino acids. Looked up from germline, CDR1 is SNHLY and CDR2 is FYNNEI. Trimming left V 10 bases short and J 1 base short, with 14 bases between. The whole variable domain, remainder taken from reference TRBV2 and TRBJ2-7, is EPEVTQTPSHQVTQMGQEVILRCVPISNHLYFYWYRQILGQKVEFLVSFYNNEISEKSEIFDDQFSVERPDGSNFTLKIRSTKLEDSAMYFCAITPRESYEQYFGPGTRLTVT.

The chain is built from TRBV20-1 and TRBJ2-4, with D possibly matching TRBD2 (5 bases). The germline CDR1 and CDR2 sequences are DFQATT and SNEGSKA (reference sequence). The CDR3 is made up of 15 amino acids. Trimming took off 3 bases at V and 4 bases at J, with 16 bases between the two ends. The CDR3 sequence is CSASKLGLTKNIQYF. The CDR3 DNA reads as TGCAGTGCTAGCAAGTTAGGACTTACTAAAAACATTCAGTACTTC.

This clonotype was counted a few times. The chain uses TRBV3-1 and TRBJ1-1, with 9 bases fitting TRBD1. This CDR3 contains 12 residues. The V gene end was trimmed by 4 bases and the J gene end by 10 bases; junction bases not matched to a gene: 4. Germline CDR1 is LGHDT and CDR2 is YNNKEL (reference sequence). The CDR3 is CASSLTGGGAFF. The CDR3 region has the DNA TGTGCCAGCAGCCTAACAGGGGGCGGAGCTTTCTTT.

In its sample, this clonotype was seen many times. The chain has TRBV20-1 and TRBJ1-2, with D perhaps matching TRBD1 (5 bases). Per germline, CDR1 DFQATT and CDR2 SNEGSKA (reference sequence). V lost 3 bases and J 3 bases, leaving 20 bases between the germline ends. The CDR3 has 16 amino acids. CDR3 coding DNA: TGCAGTGCTAGTAGGGGTCCGGGGACCCCGGACTATGGCTACACCTTC. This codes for CSASRGPGTPDYGYTF.

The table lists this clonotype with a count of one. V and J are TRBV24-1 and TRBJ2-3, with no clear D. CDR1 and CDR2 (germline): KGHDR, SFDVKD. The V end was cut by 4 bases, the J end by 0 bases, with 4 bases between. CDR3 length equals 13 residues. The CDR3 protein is CATSDYSTDTQYF. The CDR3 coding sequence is TGTGCCACCAGTGACTACAGCACAGATACGCAGTATTTT.

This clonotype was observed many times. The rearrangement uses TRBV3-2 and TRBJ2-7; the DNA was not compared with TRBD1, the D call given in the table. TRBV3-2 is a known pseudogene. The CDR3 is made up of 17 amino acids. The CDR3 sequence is CASSQAQTGSLSYEQYF. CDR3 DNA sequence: TGTGCCAGCAGCCAAGCGCAAACAGGGTCACTCTCCTACGAGCAGTACTTC.

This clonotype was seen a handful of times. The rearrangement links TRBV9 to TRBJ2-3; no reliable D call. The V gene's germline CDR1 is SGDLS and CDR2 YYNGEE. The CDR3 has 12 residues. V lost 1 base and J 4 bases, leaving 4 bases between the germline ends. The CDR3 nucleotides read TGTGCCAGCAGCGTAAAGGCAGATACGCAGTATTTT. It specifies CASSVKADTQYF.

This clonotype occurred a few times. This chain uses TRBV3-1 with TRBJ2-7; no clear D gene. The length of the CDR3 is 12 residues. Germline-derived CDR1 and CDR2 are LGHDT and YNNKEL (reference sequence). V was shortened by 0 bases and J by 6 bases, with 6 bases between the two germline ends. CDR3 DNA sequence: TGTGCCAGCAGCCAAGATGTCGGCGAGCAGTACTTC. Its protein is CASSQDVGEQYF.

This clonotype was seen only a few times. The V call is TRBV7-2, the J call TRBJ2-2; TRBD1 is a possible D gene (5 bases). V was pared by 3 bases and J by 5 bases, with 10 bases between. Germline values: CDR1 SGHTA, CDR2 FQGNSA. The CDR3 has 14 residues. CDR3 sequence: CASSFQGPTGELFF. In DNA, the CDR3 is TGTGCCAGCAGCTTCCAGGGCCCGACCGGGGAGCTGTTTTTT.

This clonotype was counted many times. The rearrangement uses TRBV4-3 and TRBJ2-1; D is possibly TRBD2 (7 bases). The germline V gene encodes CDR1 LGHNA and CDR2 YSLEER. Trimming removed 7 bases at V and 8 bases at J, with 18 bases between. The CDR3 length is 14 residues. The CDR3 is CASILGGGLDEQFF. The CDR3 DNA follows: TGCGCCAGCATCTTAGGGGGGGGATTGGATGAGCAGTTCTTC.

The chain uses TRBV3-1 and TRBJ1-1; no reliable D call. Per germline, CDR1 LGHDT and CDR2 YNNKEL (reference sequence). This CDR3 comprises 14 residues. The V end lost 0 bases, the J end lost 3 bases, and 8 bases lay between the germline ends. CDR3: CASSQDPRDTEAFF. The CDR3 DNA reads TGTGCCAGCAGCCAAGACCCCCGAGACACTGAAGCTTTCTTT.